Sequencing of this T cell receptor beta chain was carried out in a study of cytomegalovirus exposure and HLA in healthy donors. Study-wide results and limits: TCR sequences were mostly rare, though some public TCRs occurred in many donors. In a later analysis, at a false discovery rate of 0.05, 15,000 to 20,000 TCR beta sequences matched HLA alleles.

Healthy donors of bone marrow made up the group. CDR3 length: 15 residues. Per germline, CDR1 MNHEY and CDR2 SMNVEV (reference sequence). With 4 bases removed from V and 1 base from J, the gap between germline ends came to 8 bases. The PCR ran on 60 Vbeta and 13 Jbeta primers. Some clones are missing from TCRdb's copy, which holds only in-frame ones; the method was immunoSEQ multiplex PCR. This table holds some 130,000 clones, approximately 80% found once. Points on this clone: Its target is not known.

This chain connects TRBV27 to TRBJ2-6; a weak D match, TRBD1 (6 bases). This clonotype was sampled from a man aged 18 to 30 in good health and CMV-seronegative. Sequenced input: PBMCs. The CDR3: CASSSRGSGANVLTF. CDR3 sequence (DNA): TGTGCCAGCAGTTCCAGGGGTTCTGGGGCCAACGTCCTGACTTTC.